These 29 T cell receptor beta chains share one sample of origin, sequenced in a study of control samples from healthy donors and cancer patients. Data came from immunoSEQ multiplex PCR; TCRdb stores just in-frame clones and leaves some out. Of under 15,000 clones in the sample, 85% to 90% were seen once. What was sequenced was formalin-fixed, paraffin-embedded tissue. The receptors come from a male donor with melanoma.

CDR3 sequence: CASSGGRVTDTQYF. The CDR3 DNA reads TGTGCCAGCAGTGGTGGCAGGGTCACAGATACGCAGTATTTT. This rearrangement joins TRBV2 to TRBJ2-3, with D perhaps TRBD1 (5 bases). V was cut by 4 bases and J by 2 bases, with 10 bases left in between. This CDR3 region has 14 residues. Germline V gives CDR1 SNHLY, CDR2 FYNNEI.

This clone was detected once. The rearrangement uses TRBV5-4 and TRBJ2-7; no clear D. Per germline, CDR1 SGHNT and CDR2 YYREEE (reference sequence). The CDR3 loop spans 11 amino acids. Trimming cost V 0 bases and J 6 bases, with 4 bases left between them. This CDR3 is CASSLVCEQYV. The CDR3 DNA is TGTGCCAGCAGCTTGGTTTGCGAGCAGTACGTC.

The chain has TRBV6-5 and TRBJ2-1; D remains unclear. V gave up 7 bases and J gave up 9 bases, with 22 bases separating them. This CDR3 region has 15 residues. The V gene's germline CDR1 is MNHEY and CDR2 SVGAGI. CDR3 residues: CASIHPPPPTTEQFF. In nucleotides, the CDR3 is TGTGCCAGCATCCACCCGCCTCCCCCCACAACTGAGCAGTTCTTC.

The V gene is TRBV19, the J gene TRBJ1-5; D not certain. This CDR3 comprises 15 residues. Germline V gene lookup returns CDR1 LNHDA and CDR2 SQIVND (reference sequence). Trimming shortened V by 1 base and J by 1 base, and 8 bases separated the two germline ends. Here the CDR3 DNA reads TGTGCCAGTAGTATAGGGCAGGTGAGCAATCAGCCCCAGCATTTT. This sequence encodes CASSIGQVSNQPQHF.

This sequence joins TRBV28 and TRBJ1-2; D might be TRBD1 (6 bases). This CDR3 contains 14 residues. The V gene's germline CDR1 is MDHEN and CDR2 SYDVKM. Trimming stripped 3 bases from V and 9 bases from J, with 17 bases between. In nucleotides, the CDR3 is TGTGCCAGCAGTTTGAACAGGGACCAAGGGAGCTACACCTTC. This translates into CASSLNRDQGSYTF.

This clone was picked up a small number of times. The V call is TRBV6-6, the J call TRBJ2-2, with D possibly TRBD1 on 6 matching bases. The CDR3 has 13 residues. Trimming shortened V by 6 bases and J by 6 bases, and 11 bases separated the two germline ends. CDR1 is MNHNY, CDR2 SVGAGI, per germline (reference sequence). CDR3 sequence: CASRNRAAGELFF. The CDR3 bases are TGTGCCAGCAGAAACAGGGCCGCCGGGGAGCTGTTTTTT.

The rearrangement joins TRBV9 to TRBJ2-6, with 7 bases fitting TRBD1. The V segment lost 3 bases and the J segment 0 bases; nucleotides outside the gene matches: 9. The CDR3 has 18 residues. Per the germline V gene, CDR1 is SGDLS and CDR2 is YYNGEE. The CDR3 nucleotides are TGTGCCAGCAGCGACCCGGGACAGCTATACTCTGGGGCCAACGTCCTGACTTTC. Translating it yields CASSDPGQLYSGANVLTF.

This chain uses TRBV28 with TRBJ2-3, with D maybe TRBD2 (5 bases). CDR1 is MDHEN, CDR2 SYDVKM, per germline. The CDR3 has 15 amino acids. The CDR3 region is CASFTAVSLTDTQYF. In nucleotides, the CDR3 is TGTGCTAGTTTTACAGCGGTTTCCCTCACAGATACGCAGTATTTT.

The genes are TRBV3-1 (or the pseudogene TRBV3-2) and TRBJ1-6; tentative D call: TRBD1 (5 bases). CDR3 length: 12 residues. Per the germline V gene, CDR1 is LGHDT and CDR2 is YNNKEL (reference sequence). The V and J ends lost 3 bases and 9 bases respectively, with 6 bases between them. CDR3 nucleotides: TGTGCCAGCAGCCATCAGGGTTCACCCCTCCACTTT. Protein product: CASSHQGSPLHF.

This chain uses TRBV7-2 with TRBJ1-1; D is possibly TRBD1 (5 bases). The ends were cut back, 2 bases at V and 4 bases at J, with 17 bases in the middle. The germline V gene encodes CDR1 SGHTA and CDR2 FQGNSA. The CDR3 totals 16 residues. CDR3 amino acids: CASSLRVGEKVTEAFF. The CDR3 DNA follows: TGTGCCAGCAGCTTAAGGGTAGGGGAAAAAGTCACTGAAGCTTTCTTT.

The chain links TRBV14 to TRBJ1-1; tentative D call: TRBD1 (6 bases). Germline-derived CDR1 and CDR2 are SGHDN and FVKESK. CDR3 size: 15 residues. Trimming left V 4 bases short and J 5 bases short, with 17 bases between. The CDR3 region has the DNA TGTGCCAGCAGCCCACGGGGGGCATTGGATACTGAAGCTTTCTTT. Protein sequence: CASSPRGALDTEAFF.

J is TRBJ2-5 and V is TRBV2, with D unclear. The CDR3 extends over 15 amino acids. The V gene lost 8 bases and the J gene lost 0 bases, with 16 bases spanning the gap. CDR1 and CDR2 (germline): SNHLY, FYNNEI. The CDR3 sequence: CASRYESRNQETQYF. In nucleotides, the CDR3 is TGTGCCAGCCGGTATGAGAGTCGGAACCAAGAGACCCAGTACTTC.

The chain has TRBV6-1 and TRBJ2-3; 9 nucleotides match TRBD2. This CDR3 spans 15 amino acids. The germline V gene has CDR1 MNHNS and CDR2 SASEGT. J lost 2 bases, V lost 4 bases, and 4 bases had no gene match. The CDR3 sequence is CASSVAGDFTDTQYF. The CDR3 region has the DNA TGTGCCAGCAGTGTAGCGGGGGATTTCACAGATACGCAGTATTTT.

This chain joins TRBV7-9 and TRBJ2-2; D perhaps matches TRBD2 (5 bases). CDR3 length: 14 amino acids. Looked up from germline, CDR1 is SEHNR and CDR2 is FQNEAQ (reference sequence). V gave up 3 bases and J gave up 5 bases, with 10 bases separating them. The CDR3, as DNA: TGTGCCAGCAGCTTTACCCCGGGAACCGGGGAGCTGTTTTTT. It codes for CASSFTPGTGELFF.

This sequence joins TRBV6-5 and TRBJ2-5, with 10 bases fitting TRBD2. Germline assignment: CDR1 MNHEY and CDR2 SVGAGI. V dropped 2 bases and J dropped 5; count of bases not matched to a gene: 2. This CDR3 has 14 residues. The CDR3 coding sequence is TGTGCCAGCAGTTACCTTAGCGGGAGGGAGACCCAGTACTTC. Encoded protein: CASSYLSGRETQYF.

The J gene is TRBJ2-7, the V gene TRBV11-3; possible D gene TRBD1, 7 bases. Germline CDR1 and CDR2: SGHNT and YENEEA. Trimming cost V 5 bases and J 1 base, with 12 bases left between them. The CDR3 is 14 amino acids. The DNA of the CDR3 is TGTGCCAGCAGCCCCCAGGGGGGTTCCTACGAGCAGTACGTC. The encoded protein is CASSPQGGSYEQYV.

Comment on this clone: The germline gene is not matched at one end of the junction; a read error may be the cause. The chain joins TRBV11-2 to TRBJ2-1; either TRBD1 or TRBD2 may fit D (7 bases each). Germline V gene data show CDR1 as SGHAT and CDR2 as FQNNGV. The CDR3 covers 14 residues. CDR3 nucleotides: TGTGCCAGCAGCTTAGATCAGGGGGTAGGGACTACACTCTTC. It codes for CASSLDQGVGTTLF.

The chain couples TRBV9 to TRBJ2-5; possibly TRBD1 for D (5 bases). Germline lookup yields CDR1 SGDLS and CDR2 YYNGEE. Trimming removed 0 bases from V and 4 bases from J, with 10 bases in between. This CDR3 has 14 amino acids. CDR3 nucleotide sequence: TGTGCCAGCAGCGTAGAAGGGGCCGGAGAGACCCAGTACTTC. Encoded protein: CASSVEGAGETQYF.

The count of this clone is one. The chain is built from TRBV6-5 and TRBJ2-3; no clear D gene. CDR3 size: 14 residues. The germline V and J ends were trimmed by 5 bases and 5 bases, with 14 bases remaining between them. In germline, CDR1 is MNHEY, CDR2 SVGAGI. The chain's CDR3 is CASSTPIQGDTQYF. CDR3 DNA: TGTGCCAGCAGTACCCCGATCCAAGGAGATACGCAGTATTTT.

This clone was detected a few times. V is TRBV7-9 and J is TRBJ2-2; 10 nucleotides match TRBD2. J lost 7 bases, V lost 1 base, and 3 bases had no gene match. The length of the CDR3 is 15 residues. Per the germline V gene, CDR1 is SEHNR and CDR2 is FQNEAQ (reference sequence). CDR3 sequence (DNA): TGTGCCAGCAGCTTAGAGGGACTAGCGCGCGGGGAGCTGTTTTTT. Amino acid sequence: CASSLEGLARGELFF. The complete variable domain, with remaining parts taken from reference TRBV7-9 and TRBJ2-2, reads DTGVSQNPRHKITKRGQNVTFRCDPISEHNRLYWYRQTLGQGPEFLTYFQNEAQLEKSRLLSDRFSAERPKGSFSTLEIQRTEQGDSAMYLCASSLEGLARGELFFGEGSRLTVL.

The V and J genes are TRBV5-1 and TRBJ1-2; the match to TRBD1 covers 7 bases. V was pared by 5 bases and J by 3 bases, with 19 bases of the junction left unmatched. This CDR3 spans 18 amino acids. Germline values: CDR1 SGHRS, CDR2 YFSETQ. The CDR3 DNA reads TGCGCCAGCAGACAGAAAACAGGGGTGGGAAGGGAATACTATGGCTACACCTTC. This sequence encodes CASRQKTGVGREYYGYTF. The entire variable domain, with the rest obtained from reference TRBV5-1 and TRBJ1-2, is as follows: KAGVTQTPRYLIKTRGQQVTLSCSPISGHRSVSWYQQTPGQGLQFLFEYFSETQRNKGNFPGRFSGRQFSNSRSEMNVSTLELGDSALYLCASRQKTGVGREYYGYTFGSGTRLTVV.

V gene TRBV28 combines with J gene TRBJ2-6, with D tentatively TRBD2 (5 bases). V was pared by 3 bases and J by 0 bases, with 12 bases between. This CDR3 has 17 residues. Germline CDR1 and CDR2: MDHEN and SYDVKM. This CDR3 reads CASSFSQAGSGANVLTF. CDR3 coding DNA: TGTGCCAGCAGTTTTTCCCAGGCGGGCTCTGGGGCCAACGTCCTGACTTTC.

CDR3 amino acids: CASSKGTSGRFWTGELFF. The CDR3 DNA sequence: TGTGCCAGCAGCAAAGGAACTAGCGGGAGATTCTGGACCGGGGAGCTGTTTTTT. The chain links TRBV7-2 to TRBJ2-2, with 11 bases lining up with TRBD2. The CDR3 contains 18 residues. In germline, CDR1 is SGHTA, CDR2 FQGNSA. After removal of 5 bases from V and 5 bases from J, the junction contained 13 bases not matched to a gene.

The chain uses TRBV24-1 and TRBJ2-1, with 14 bases lining up with TRBD2. Trimming at V came to 3 bases and at J to 3 bases, leaving 9 bases not matched to a gene. Germline CDR1 KGHDR, CDR2 SFDVKD. This CDR3 spans 19 amino acids. CDR3 nucleotide sequence: TGTGCCACCAGTGATCCCCCGGGACTAGCGGGAGTAAGCTACAATGAGCAGTTCTTC. Residues: CATSDPPGLAGVSYNEQFF.

V usage is TRBV10-3 and J usage is TRBJ2-7; D not resolved. The germline V gene has CDR1 ENHRY and CDR2 SYGVKD. Trimming removed 11 bases at V and 3 bases at J, with 11 bases between. The CDR3 is made up of 11 amino acids. The CDR3 here is CACSSGYEQYV. The CDR3 region has the DNA TGTGCCTGTTCTAGTGGCTACGAGCAGTACGTC.

Comments on this clone: Its ends do not fully match the called genes, so a read error is possible. V is TRBV14 and J is TRBJ2-5; TRBD2 matches at 13 bases. The germline gives CDR1 SGHDN, CDR2 FVKESK. The CDR3 is 16 amino acids. The DNA of the CDR3 is TGTGCCAACAGCCTTTGGACTAGCGGGAGAAAAGAGACCCAGTACTTC. Its protein product is CANSLWTSGRKETQYF.

The chain links TRBV3-1 (or the pseudogene TRBV3-2) to TRBJ2-3; D not resolved. The CDR3 loop spans 15 amino acids. CDR1 is LGHDT and CDR2 is YNNKEL in the germline V gene (reference sequence). Trimming removed 0 bases from V and 0 bases from J, with 7 bases in between. DNA of the CDR3: TGTGCCAGCAGCCAAGAAGGCCACAGCACAGATACGCAGTATTTT. This sequence encodes CASSQEGHSTDTQYF.

To note about this clone: A junction end diverges from the germline sequence, so it may reflect a read error. The chain carries TRBV5-1 and TRBJ2-5; D ambiguous. Germline CDR1 is SGHRS and CDR2 is YFSETQ. CDR3 length equals 14 residues. The DNA of the CDR3 is TGCGCCAGCAGACCCGGCGGAGTAAGAGAGTCCCAGTACTTC. It is translated as CASRPGGVRESQYF.

The chain is built from TRBV2 and TRBJ2-6; D is unresolved. Germline V gene lookup returns CDR1 SNHLY and CDR2 FYNNEI. CDR3 length equals 13 residues. V lost 8 bases and J lost 1, with 6 bases in between. The CDR3 bases are TGTGCCAGCTGCGGTTCTGGGGCCAACGTCCTGACTTTC. Protein sequence: CASCGSGANVLTF.